Listed below are T cell receptor beta chains from one sample, sequenced in a study of early T cells in non-severe SARS-CoV-2 infection. MiXCR was run by TCRdb on the 5' RACE reads, yielding one entry per CDR3 protein. The sample lists under 85,000 distinct CDR3 sequences, 13% to 15% seen once, with approximately 4% in the top ten. This specimen was whole blood, taken at baseline. The receptors originated from an adult who was a healthcare worker with PCR-confirmed SARS-CoV-2 infection or an uninfected control (not recorded which). The CDR3 runs from the conserved cysteine through the conserved F or W. Each record gives: J gene, V gene, clone size, D gene, CDR3 DNA, CDR3 protein. A D gene is named only where the DNA matches it firmly. A clone size is listed for some rows: how often the clone was seen (once, few, many), or a class if it is expanded.

j_gene: TRBJ2-5
v_gene: TRBV6-5
abundance: few
d_gene: -
CDR3nt: TGTGCCAGCAGCCCGGACCATGTTGGGCCCCAGTACTTC
CDR3aa: CASSPDHVGPQYF

j_gene: TRBJ2-1
v_gene: TRBV7-3
abundance: many
d_gene: -
CDR3nt: TGTGCCAGCAGTCCCCCAGCGAGCGATGAGCAGTTCTTC
CDR3aa: CASSPPASDEQFF

j_gene: TRBJ1-5
v_gene: TRBV28
abundance: few
d_gene: -
CDR3nt: TGTGCCACCCTTCCTGTTAAGACGACTAGCAATCAGCCCCAGCATTTT
CDR3aa: CATLPVKTTSNQPQHF

j_gene: TRBJ2-1
v_gene: TRBV12-3/TRBV12-4
abundance: -
d_gene: -
CDR3nt: TGTGCCAGCAGTTTTACCGGGCCCCCGGGTGGACAGTTCTTC
CDR3aa: CASSFTGPPGGQFF

j_gene: TRBJ2-7
v_gene: TRBV7-9
abundance: few
d_gene: -
CDR3nt: TGTGCCAGCAGCCCTTCTGGCGGAGCCTACGAGCAGTACTTC
CDR3aa: CASSPSGGAYEQYF

j_gene: TRBJ2-2
v_gene: TRBV5-1
abundance: -
d_gene: TRBD2
CDR3nt: TGCGCCAGCAGGCTAGCGGTTAACACCGGGGAGCTGTTTTTT
CDR3aa: CASRLAVNTGELFF

j_gene: TRBJ2-1
v_gene: TRBV20-1
abundance: few
d_gene: -
CDR3nt: TGCAGTCCCCGTGATAGCGGCACTTACAATGAGCAGTTCTTC
CDR3aa: CSPRDSGTYNEQFF

j_gene: TRBJ1-2
v_gene: TRBV14
abundance: few
d_gene: -
CDR3nt: TGTGCCAGCAGCCAAGCCGGCAGTAGTTATGGCTACACCTTC
CDR3aa: CASSQAGSSYGYTF

j_gene: TRBJ2-7
v_gene: TRBV18
abundance: few
d_gene: TRBD2
CDR3nt: TGTGCCAGCTCACCTAGCGGGAGCCACGAGCAGTACTTC
CDR3aa: CASSPSGSHEQYF

j_gene: TRBJ1-5
v_gene: TRBV7-6
abundance: -
d_gene: -
CDR3nt: TGTGCCAGCAGCTTAGCGGCGGGGAGCAATCAGCCCCAGCATTTT
CDR3aa: CASSLAAGSNQPQHF

j_gene: TRBJ2-7
v_gene: TRBV6-1
abundance: few
d_gene: TRBD1
CDR3nt: TGTGCCAGCAGTGAGAGGGACAGGGGGCTGTACGAGCAGTACTTC
CDR3aa: CASSERDRGLYEQYF

j_gene: TRBJ1-2
v_gene: TRBV7-2
abundance: few
d_gene: TRBD1
CDR3nt: TGTGCCAGCAGCTTACCTTGGACAGGGAGATATGGCTACACCTTC
CDR3aa: CASSLPWTGRYGYTF

j_gene: TRBJ2-5
v_gene: TRBV27
abundance: -
d_gene: -
CDR3nt: TGTGCCAGCAGTTCCTCAGGACTCGACGCCCTTCAAGAGACCCAGTACTTC
CDR3aa: CASSSSGLDALQETQYF

j_gene: TRBJ2-7
v_gene: TRBV7-2
abundance: many
d_gene: TRBD1
CDR3nt: TGTGCCAGCAGCTTAGAAGGACAGGGCCACGAGCAGTACTTC
CDR3aa: CASSLEGQGHEQYF

j_gene: TRBJ2-3
v_gene: TRBV6-1
abundance: -
d_gene: -
CDR3nt: TGTGCCAGCAGTGAGCAACAGGGATTTGGCACAGATACGCAGTATTTT
CDR3aa: CASSEQQGFGTDTQYF

j_gene: TRBJ1-2
v_gene: TRBV9
abundance: once
d_gene: -
CDR3nt: TGTGCCAGCAGCCCCATTCAGGGACCGCAATATGGCTACACCTTC
CDR3aa: CASSPIQGPQYGYTF

j_gene: TRBJ2-7
v_gene: TRBV12-2
abundance: few
d_gene: -
CDR3nt: TGTGCAAGTCGCTTCAGGACTAGCGGGAGTTACGAGCAGTACTTC
CDR3aa: CASRFRTSGSYEQYF

j_gene: TRBJ2-1
v_gene: TRBV20-1
abundance: few
d_gene: -
CDR3nt: TGCAGTGCTCGGGACTCCAACACACACAATGAGCAGTTCTTC
CDR3aa: CSARDSNTHNEQFF

j_gene: TRBJ2-3
v_gene: TRBV18
abundance: many
d_gene: TRBD2
CDR3nt: TGTGCCAGCTCATCCTCTTCGACTAGCGGGAGCACAGATACGCAGTATTTT
CDR3aa: CASSSSSTSGSTDTQYF

j_gene: TRBJ1-1
v_gene: TRBV9
abundance: few
d_gene: -
CDR3nt: TGTGCCAGCAGCGTAGACCCGGGAAGTACGGATGAAGCTTTCTTT
CDR3aa: CASSVDPGSTDEAFF

j_gene: TRBJ2-1
v_gene: TRBV3-1
abundance: many
d_gene: -
CDR3nt: TGTGCCAGCAGCCAAGATGAGGACTACTCCTACAATGAGCAGTTCTTC
CDR3aa: CASSQDEDYSYNEQFF

j_gene: TRBJ2-1
v_gene: TRBV11-2
abundance: many
d_gene: -
CDR3nt: TGTGCCAGCAGCTCTCCGCAGGGGGGCGTTTCCTACAATGAGCAGTTCTTC
CDR3aa: CASSSPQGGVSYNEQFF

j_gene: TRBJ2-5
v_gene: TRBV27
abundance: -
d_gene: TRBD2
CDR3nt: TGTGCCACCCAAAGGATGGGACTACAAGAGACCCAGTACTTC
CDR3aa: CATQRMGLQETQYF

j_gene: TRBJ2-1
v_gene: TRBV7-3
abundance: many
d_gene: TRBD2
CDR3nt: TGTGCCAGCAGCCCCGGGGGGGCGGGGTACAATGAGCAGTTCTTC
CDR3aa: CASSPGGAGYNEQFF

j_gene: TRBJ2-5
v_gene: TRBV7-9
abundance: -
d_gene: -
CDR3nt: TGTGCTTTAAGTAAGCACCAAGAGACCCAGTACTTC
CDR3aa: CALSKHQETQYF

j_gene: TRBJ1-3
v_gene: TRBV6-5
abundance: -
d_gene: -
CDR3nt: TGTGCCAGCAGTTACTCGAGCGCCTCTGGAAACACCATATATTTT
CDR3aa: CASSYSSASGNTIYF

j_gene: TRBJ2-1
v_gene: TRBV12-3/TRBV12-4
abundance: few
d_gene: TRBD2
CDR3nt: TGTGCCAGCAGCCGCCGGACTAGCGGGCCCCAAGAGCAGTTCTTC
CDR3aa: CASSRRTSGPQEQFF

j_gene: TRBJ2-2
v_gene: TRBV2
abundance: many
d_gene: TRBD1
CDR3nt: TGTGCCAGCAGAGCCGGGACAGGGAGGAACACCGGGGAGCTGTTTTTT
CDR3aa: CASRAGTGRNTGELFF

j_gene: TRBJ1-2
v_gene: TRBV20-1
abundance: few
d_gene: TRBD1
CDR3nt: TGCAGTGCTAAGCCCGGGACAGGGGATTATGGCTACACCTTC
CDR3aa: CSAKPGTGDYGYTF

j_gene: TRBJ2-5
v_gene: TRBV11-2
abundance: many
d_gene: TRBD2
CDR3nt: TGTGCCAGCAGTATCGATTCCGGGAGGCTGCCTCCGGAGACCCAGTACTTC
CDR3aa: CASSIDSGRLPPETQYF

j_gene: TRBJ1-5
v_gene: TRBV14
abundance: few
d_gene: TRBD1
CDR3nt: TGTGCCAGCAGCCAAGGTGGGACAGTGGGGCAGCCCCAGCATTTT
CDR3aa: CASSQGGTVGQPQHF

j_gene: TRBJ2-7
v_gene: TRBV20-1
abundance: -
d_gene: -
CDR3nt: TGCAGTGCTTCCAGGGGCCACGAGCAGTACTTC
CDR3aa: CSASRGHEQYF

j_gene: TRBJ2-5
v_gene: TRBV24-1
abundance: many
d_gene: TRBD2
CDR3nt: TGTGCCACCAGTGAGGCTAGCGGAGTAGAGACCCAGTACTTC
CDR3aa: CATSEASGVETQYF

j_gene: TRBJ2-7
v_gene: TRBV20-1
abundance: few
d_gene: -
CDR3nt: TGCAGTGCTAGAGATGGTCTCTCCAGTACCTACGAGCAGTACTTC
CDR3aa: CSARDGLSSTYEQYF

j_gene: TRBJ2-5
v_gene: TRBV10-2
abundance: many
d_gene: -
CDR3nt: TGCGCCAGCAGTGACCCTGGGACCATCCCGGGGACCCAGTACTTC
CDR3aa: CASSDPGTIPGTQYF

j_gene: TRBJ2-3
v_gene: TRBV28
abundance: few
d_gene: -
CDR3nt: TGTGCCAGCAGTCCAGGGAGGAACACAGATACGCAGTATTTT
CDR3aa: CASSPGRNTDTQYF

j_gene: TRBJ2-6
v_gene: TRBV18
abundance: -
d_gene: -
CDR3nt: TGTGCCAGCTCCGCCTCTGGGGCCAACGTCCTGACTTTC
CDR3aa: CASSASGANVLTF

j_gene: TRBJ1-4
v_gene: TRBV12-3/TRBV12-4
abundance: few
d_gene: -
CDR3nt: TGTGCCAGCAGTTTGGTCAGGGGCGGGGAAAAACTGTTTTTT
CDR3aa: CASSLVRGGEKLFF